This TCR beta chain came from a study of blood T cell repertoires in COVID-19. Study-level information: Whether acute or convalescent, the COVID-19 samples came from the United States, Italy and Spain. T cells, B-cell-depleted T cells, or PBMCs provided the cDNA or gDNA that served as material.

Participants classified as exposed had met a COVID-19 case within 2 weeks before study entry. Germline V CDR1 and CDR2: MNHNS, SASEGT. The CDR3 extends over 14 amino acids. V lost 1 base, J lost 10 bases, and 16 bases lay in between. Original methodology: Counts of nucleated cells, estimated from reference gene primer amplification, were obtained. Clones were read by immunoSEQ multiplex PCR, and TCRdb kept only the in-frame ones, dropping some. The V and J calls and the clone size are those of that table, but D and trimming were determined from the DNA. The sample contains approximately 150,000 clones, approximately 88% of which appear only once.

Sequencing was carried out using PBMCs or T cells enriched from blood (not recorded which). This chain joins TRBV6-1 and TRBJ1-1, with D perhaps matching TRBD1 (6 bases). The sequence was collected from a man between 65 and 85 years old who had been exposed to COVID-19. CDR3 sequence: CASSEVGRGQGAFF. CDR3 sequence (DNA): TGTGCCAGCAGTGAAGTCGGGAGGGGACAAGGAGCTTTCTTT.